This is a list of T cell receptor beta chains from one sample in a study of T cell responses to AZD1222 COVID-19 vaccine. Method: immunoSEQ multiplex PCR; TCRdb's copy keeps in-frame clones and lacks some. Here the sample spans approximately 100,000 clones, more than 75% being singletons. The sequenced sample was peripheral blood, obtained on day 0 of AZD1222 vaccination. These receptors came from an adult in good health. Each CDR3 is given with its conserved first and last residue. The D gene is left open where the match is weak.

V	D	J	CDR3
TRBV30	TRBD1	TRBJ1-6	CAWIGTGNYNSPLHF
TRBV20-1	NA	TRBJ1-1	CSASQIGGNTEAFF
TRBV16	NA	TRBJ1-4	CASSPQVTTNEKLFF
TRBV19	TRBD2	TRBJ2-1	CASSMGLAGTLSYNEQFF
TRBV29-1	NA	TRBJ2-5	CSANWAGETQYF
TRBV15	NA	TRBJ2-3	CATSRGGRDTQYF
TRBV3-1/TRBV3-2	TRBD2	TRBJ2-5	CASSLRSAGGGETQYF
TRBV7-9	TRBD1	TRBJ2-4	CASRDTGTGEDIQYF
TRBV11-1	TRBD1	TRBJ1-1	CASRTGVNTEAFF
TRBV5-6	NA	TRBJ1-3	CASSVPGTGNTIYF
TRBV19	NA	TRBJ2-5	CASRGWARGLQETQYF
TRBV5-5	TRBD2	TRBJ2-1	CASSLVGSGFSYNEQFF
TRBV7-2	NA	TRBJ2-4	CASSIRAKNIQYF
TRBV5-6	NA	TRBJ2-4	CASSDGPTATKNIQYF
TRBV7-6	TRBD2	TRBJ2-3	CASSSGLATDTQYF
TRBV30	NA	TRBJ2-1	CAWSQYNEQFF
TRBV4-3	NA	TRBJ2-1	CASSPVEGSWNEQFF